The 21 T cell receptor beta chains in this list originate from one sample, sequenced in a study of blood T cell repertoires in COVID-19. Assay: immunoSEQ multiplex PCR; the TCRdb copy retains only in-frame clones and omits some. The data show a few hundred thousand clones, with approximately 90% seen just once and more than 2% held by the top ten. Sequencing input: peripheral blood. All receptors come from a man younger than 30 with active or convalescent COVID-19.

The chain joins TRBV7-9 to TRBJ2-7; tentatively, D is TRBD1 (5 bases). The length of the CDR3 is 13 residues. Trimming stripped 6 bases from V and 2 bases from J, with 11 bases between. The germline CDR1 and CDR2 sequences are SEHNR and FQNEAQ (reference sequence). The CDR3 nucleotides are TGTGCCAGCAGGCCAGACAGAGCCTACGAGCAGTACTTC. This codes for CASRPDRAYEQYF. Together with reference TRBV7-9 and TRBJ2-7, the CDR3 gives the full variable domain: DTGVSQNPRHKITKRGQNVTFRCDPISEHNRLYWYRQTLGQGPEFLTYFQNEAQLEKSRLLSDRFSAERPKGSFSTLEIQRTEQGDSAMYLCASRPDRAYEQYFGPGTRLTVT.

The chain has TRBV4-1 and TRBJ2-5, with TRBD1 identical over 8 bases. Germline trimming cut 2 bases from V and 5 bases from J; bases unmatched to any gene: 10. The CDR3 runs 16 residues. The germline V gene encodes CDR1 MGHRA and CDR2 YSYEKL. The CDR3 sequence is CASSQRISGGAETQYF. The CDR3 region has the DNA TGCGCCAGCAGCCAAAGGATTTCAGGGGGCGCGGAGACCCAGTACTTC.

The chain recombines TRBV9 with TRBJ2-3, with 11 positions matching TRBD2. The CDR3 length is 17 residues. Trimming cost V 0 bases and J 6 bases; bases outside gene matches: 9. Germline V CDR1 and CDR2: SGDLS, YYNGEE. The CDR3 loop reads CASSVVSGGGSGDTQYF. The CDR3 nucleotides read TGTGCCAGCAGCGTAGTTAGCGGGGGGGGTTCAGGCGATACGCAGTATTTT. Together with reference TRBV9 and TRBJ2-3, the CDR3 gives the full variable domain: DSGVTQTPKHLITATGQRVTLRCSPRSGDLSVYWYQQSLDQGLQFLIQYYNGEERAKGNILERFSAQQFPDLHSELNLSSLELGDSALYFCASSVVSGGGSGDTQYFGPGTRLTVL.

CDR3 bases: TGTGCCAGCAGTCTCCGCCGGGTGGCGGATACGCAGTATTTT. Translated, it gives CASSLRRVADTQYF. The chain uses TRBV27 and TRBJ2-3; D is undetermined. Germline values: CDR1 MNHEY, CDR2 SMNVEV (reference sequence). The CDR3 has 14 amino acids. V was shortened by 5 bases and J by 6 bases, with 15 bases between the two germline ends.

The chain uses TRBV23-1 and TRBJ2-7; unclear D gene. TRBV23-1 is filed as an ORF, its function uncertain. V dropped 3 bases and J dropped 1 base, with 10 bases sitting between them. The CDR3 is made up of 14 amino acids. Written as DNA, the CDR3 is TGCGCCAGCAGTCAGGTAGTAGATTCCTACGAGCAGTACTTC. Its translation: CASSQVVDSYEQYF.

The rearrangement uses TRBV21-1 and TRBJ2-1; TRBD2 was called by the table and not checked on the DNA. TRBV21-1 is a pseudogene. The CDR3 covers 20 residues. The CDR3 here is CASSKPLWVAGGFSYNEQFF. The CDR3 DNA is TGTGCCAGCAGCAAACCACTTTGGGTAGCGGGGGGGTTCTCCTACAATGAGCAGTTCTTC.

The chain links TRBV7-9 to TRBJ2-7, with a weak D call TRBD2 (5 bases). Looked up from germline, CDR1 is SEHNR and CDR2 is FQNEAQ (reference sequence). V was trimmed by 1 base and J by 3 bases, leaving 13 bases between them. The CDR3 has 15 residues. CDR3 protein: CASSLGLATLYEQYF. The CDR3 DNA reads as TGTGCCAGCAGCTTAGGGCTAGCTACTCTCTACGAGCAGTACTTC.

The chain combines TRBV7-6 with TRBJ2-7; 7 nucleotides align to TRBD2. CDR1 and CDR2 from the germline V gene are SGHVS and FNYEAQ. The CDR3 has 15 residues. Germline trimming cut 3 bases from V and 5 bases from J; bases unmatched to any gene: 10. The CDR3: CASSFGAGVGNEQYF. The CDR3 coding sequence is TGTGCCAGCAGCTTTGGTGCGGGAGTGGGAAACGAGCAGTACTTC.

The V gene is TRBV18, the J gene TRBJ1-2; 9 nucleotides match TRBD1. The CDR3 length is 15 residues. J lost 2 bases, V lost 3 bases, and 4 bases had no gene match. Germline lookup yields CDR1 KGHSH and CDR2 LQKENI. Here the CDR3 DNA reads TGTGCCAGCTCACCGGTTACAGGGGGCAACTATGGCTACACCTTC. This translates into CASSPVTGGNYGYTF. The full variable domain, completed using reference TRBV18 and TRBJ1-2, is NAGVMQNPRHLVRRRGQEARLRCSPMKGHSHVYWYRQLPEEGLKFMVYLQKENIIDESGMPKERFSAEFPKEGPSILRIQQVVRGDSAAYFCASSPVTGGNYGYTFGSGTRLTVV.

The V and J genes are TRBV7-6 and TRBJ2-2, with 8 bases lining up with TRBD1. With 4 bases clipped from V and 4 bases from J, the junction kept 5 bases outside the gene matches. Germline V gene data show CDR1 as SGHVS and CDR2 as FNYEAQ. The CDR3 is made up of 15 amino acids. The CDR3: CASSSTGATTGELFF. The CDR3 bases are TGTGCCAGCAGCTCGACAGGGGCCACCACCGGGGAGCTGTTTTTT.

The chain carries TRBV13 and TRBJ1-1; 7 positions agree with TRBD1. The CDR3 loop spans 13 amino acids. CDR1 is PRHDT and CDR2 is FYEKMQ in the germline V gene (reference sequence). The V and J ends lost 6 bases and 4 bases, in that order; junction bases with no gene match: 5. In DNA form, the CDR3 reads TGTGCCAGCAGGCGTCCAGGGGGCACTGAAGCTTTCTTT. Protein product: CASRRPGGTEAFF. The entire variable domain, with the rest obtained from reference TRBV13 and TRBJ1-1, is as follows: AAGVIQSPRHLIKEKRETATLKCYPIPRHDTVYWYQQGPGQDPQFLISFYEKMQSDKGSIPDRFSAQQFSDYHSELNMSSLELGDSALYFCASRRPGGTEAFFGQGTRLTVV.

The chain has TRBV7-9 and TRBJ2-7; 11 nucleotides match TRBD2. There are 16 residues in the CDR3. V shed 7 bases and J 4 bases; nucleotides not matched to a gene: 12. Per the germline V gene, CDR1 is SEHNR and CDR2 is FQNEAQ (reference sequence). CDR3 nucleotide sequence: TGTGCCAGCACCGGGGGATCGGGACTAGCGGTGTACGAGCAGTACTTC. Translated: CASTGGSGLAVYEQYF. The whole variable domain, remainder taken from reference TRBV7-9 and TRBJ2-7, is DTGVSQNPRHKITKRGQNVTFRCDPISEHNRLYWYRQTLGQGPEFLTYFQNEAQLEKSRLLSDRFSAERPKGSFSTLEIQRTEQGDSAMYLCASTGGSGLAVYEQYFGPGTRLTVT.

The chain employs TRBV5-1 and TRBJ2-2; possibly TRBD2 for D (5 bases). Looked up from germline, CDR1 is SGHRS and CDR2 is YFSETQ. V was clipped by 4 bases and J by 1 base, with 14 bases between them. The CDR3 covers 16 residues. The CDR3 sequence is CASSPGLSGNTGELFF. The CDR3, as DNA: TGCGCCAGCAGCCCGGGTTTGAGCGGGAACACCGGGGAGCTGTTTTTT.

In DNA, the CDR3 is TGTGCCAGGGGACTAGCGAGTAACAATGAGCAGTTCTTC. This codes for CARGLASNNEQFF. The rearrangement uses TRBV2 and TRBJ2-1; 10 nucleotides align to TRBD2. The CDR3 length is 13 residues. Per the germline V gene, CDR1 is SNHLY and CDR2 is FYNNEI. The V and J ends lost 9 bases and 5 bases, in that order; junction bases with no gene match: 4.

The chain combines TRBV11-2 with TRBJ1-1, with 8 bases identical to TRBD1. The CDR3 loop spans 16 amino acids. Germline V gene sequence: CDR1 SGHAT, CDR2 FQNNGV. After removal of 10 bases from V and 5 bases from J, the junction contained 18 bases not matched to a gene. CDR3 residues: CATAHRETGDWTEAFF. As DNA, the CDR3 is TGTGCCACCGCTCATAGGGAGACAGGGGATTGGACTGAAGCTTTCTTT.

The CDR3 sequence: CASSLGGSSYEQYF. For the CDR3, the DNA is TGTGCCAGCAGCTTAGGGGGTAGCTCCTACGAGCAGTACTTC. The V call is TRBV5-4, the J call TRBJ2-7; D is perhaps TRBD1 (6 bases). V shed 2 bases and J shed 0 bases, with 9 bases lying between them. The CDR3 loop spans 14 amino acids. CDR1 SGHNT and CDR2 YYREEE come from the germline V gene (reference sequence).

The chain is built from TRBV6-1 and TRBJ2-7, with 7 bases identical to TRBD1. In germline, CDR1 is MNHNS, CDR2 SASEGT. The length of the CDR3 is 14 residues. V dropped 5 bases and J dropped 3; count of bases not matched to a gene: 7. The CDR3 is CASSSLGTDYEQYF. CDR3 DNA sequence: TGTGCCAGCAGTTCCCTCGGGACAGACTACGAGCAGTACTTC.

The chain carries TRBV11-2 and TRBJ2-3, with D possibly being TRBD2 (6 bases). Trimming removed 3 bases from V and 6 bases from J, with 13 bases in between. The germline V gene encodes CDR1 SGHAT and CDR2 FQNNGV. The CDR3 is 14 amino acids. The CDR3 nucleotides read TGTGCCAGCAGCTTTTTCGGGAGTGGCGATACGCAGTATTTT. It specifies CASSFFGSGDTQYF.

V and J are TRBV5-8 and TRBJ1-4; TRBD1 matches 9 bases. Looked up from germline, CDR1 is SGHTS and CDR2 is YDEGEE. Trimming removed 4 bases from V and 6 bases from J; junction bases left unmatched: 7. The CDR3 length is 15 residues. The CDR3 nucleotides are TGTGCCAGCAGCGGTGGGGGACAGGGATATGAAAAACTGTTTTTT. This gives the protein CASSGGGQGYEKLFF.

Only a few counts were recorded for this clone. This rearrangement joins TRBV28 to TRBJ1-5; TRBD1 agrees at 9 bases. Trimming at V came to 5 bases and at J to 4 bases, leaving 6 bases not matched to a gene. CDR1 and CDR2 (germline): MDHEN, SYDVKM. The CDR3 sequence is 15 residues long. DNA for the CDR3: TGTGCCAGCAGTGGGAAAGGGACAGGGAATCAGCCCCAGCATTTT. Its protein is CASSGKGTGNQPQHF.

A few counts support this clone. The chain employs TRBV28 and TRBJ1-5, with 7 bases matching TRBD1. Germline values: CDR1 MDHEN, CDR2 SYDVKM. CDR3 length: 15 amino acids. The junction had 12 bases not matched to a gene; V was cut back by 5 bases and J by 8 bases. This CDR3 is CASSAGTDLTKPQHF. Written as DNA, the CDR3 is TGTGCCAGCAGTGCCGGGACAGATCTTACAAAGCCCCAGCATTTT.